This T cell receptor (beta chain) emerged from a study of cytomegalovirus exposure and HLA in healthy donors (dated by TCRdb to about 2017). Background for the entire study: In an earlier analysis of approximately 500 of the donors, about 260 Gb of sequence data and some 100 million unique TCR beta sequences from about 190 million T cells were reported. Every discovery cohort repertoire had been produced on one sequencing platform. Four or five DR-DQ haplotypes were treated as single units for association and clustering because of strong linkage in the cohort. A later analysis re-examined previously published TCR beta repertoires from hundreds of donors and added high-resolution HLA genotyping to investigate patterns of TCR occurrence. The study was designed to test whether signatures of past pathogen exposure could be identified by cataloging public T cell receptors. Donor age, sex, ethnicity and CMV serostatus were collected together with the repertoire data. In addition to the first cohort of 666 subjects, a separate validation cohort of under 150 different subjects was used. The study combined high-throughput TCR immunosequencing, statistical association of individual TCRs with disease status, and machine learning to predict cytomegalovirus infection status. An early release covering around 630 HLA-typed donors comprised approximately 290 gigabases of sequencing data and 85 million or so unique TCR sequences. An earlier analysis of 587 of the donors applied high-throughput TCR beta sequencing to assess whether each TCR beta V gene segment acted as functional or pseudogenic. On average, roughly 240,000 unique TCR beta nucleotide sequences were sequenced per donor among 398 genotyped donors of the cohort, with roughly 19% of those sequences being non-productive. Class I and class II HLA loci were covered by the typing at four-digit resolution. The study profiled the T cell repertoires of more than 500 subjects by immunosequencing and related them to cytomegalovirus serostatus. In a later genetic analysis, genome-wide SNP genotypes for about 55% of the roughly 670 donors were used, and that subset was treated as a discovery cohort. The later analysis used no new phenotypic data to find candidate immune exposures, relying instead on TCR beta sequences and their occurrence across donors. Of the approximately 400 genotyped donors, 65% to 90% fell in the genetic ancestry cluster associated with self-reported Caucasian donors. The number of donors typed differed by locus, with about 629-640 for A, B, C, DRB1 and DQB1, 522 for DQA1, 600 to 610 for DPA1, and 450 to 480 for DPB1. Points the paper makes about the study in general: Broadly in line with IMGT annotations, most TCR beta V segments showed up in productive rearrangements about 87% or about 30% of the time in an earlier analysis of 450 to 750 of the donors. Some 15 rarely observed V segments, including chromosome 9 orphons, were excluded from the earlier analysis of 550 to 700 of the donors because counts were too low. A group of highly shared sequence variants was considered likely to be a technical artifact of the sequencing pipeline. Linkage disequilibrium might explain the correlated functional status among segregating V segments, but an unknown experimental factor could not be ruled out. According to a later genetic analysis, donors in an Asian-associated ancestry cluster had fewer N-insertions in productive TCRs than the approximately 690-donor mean. In a later analysis, HLA-associated TCR beta chains were found to be more clonally expanded and to have lower generation probabilities than equally common non-associated chains. In a later analysis, the rate of TCR association differed among HLA loci, with DRB1 alleles having the most associated TCRs and HLA-C alleles having the fewest. HLA typing was unavailable for some donors at each locus, so association tests used only the typed subset. CMV serostatus was the only immune exposure information available for the cohort. Three of the identified cytomegalovirus-associated TCR beta chains were confirmed in vitro to be specific for cytomegalovirus antigens. At a false discovery rate of 0.05, a later analysis linked about 16,000 TCR beta sequences to specific HLA alleles. The presence/absence analyses assumed that sequencing depth was roughly uniform across donors, and that assumption may not be true. According to a later analysis, most CMV-associated TCR beta chains appeared to be HLA-restricted, and the HLA associations seemed to be driven largely by CMV exposure. In a later analysis, several top co-occurrence clusters were reported to appear linked to parvovirus B19, influenza, CMV and Epstein-Barr virus. Strong co-occurrence of HLA alleles, especially DR and DQ, made assigning TCR associations to individual alleles difficult. According to the authors, the approach could potentially be generalized to other disease states and immunological phenotypes. This cohort had only TCR beta chains sequenced, and the lack of alpha or paired-chain data limited which features could be detected. A further reported finding was that TCR beta sequences accurately predicted the HLA-A and HLA-B alleles for most subjects in the first cohort. In both the original and validation cohorts, the classifier was reported to diagnose cytomegalovirus status with high specificity and sensitivity. In the study, approximately 160 TCR beta chains were listed as associated with cytomegalovirus. In a later genetic analysis, a missense DCLRE1C variant was associated with V-gene and J-gene trimming of TCR beta chains, and the association was replicated in an independent cohort. Most TCR sequences were observed very rarely across donors, whereas some public TCRs were present in many individuals.

The cohort was made up of 650 to 700 healthy bone marrow donors. At the time of sampling, every cohort member was nominally healthy, though immune exposures that went unrecorded were likely present. The donor tested CMV seronegative and was one of the 352 seronegative cohort members. A peripheral blood sample was provided by each donor, and peripheral blood mononuclear cells were used for TCR beta sequencing. The Qiagen DNeasy Blood Extraction Kit was used to extract genomic DNA from the blood cell samples. Concerning this clone itself: What antigen it recognizes has not been identified. Base quality data are lacking; no much larger clone is found one base away.

Library preparation employed the immunoSEQ multiplex PCR assay. For the multiplex PCR, a mixture combining 60 forward primers for TCR Vbeta segments and 13 reverse primers for TCR Jbeta segments was used. The CDR3 region of rearranged TCR beta genes was amplified from genomic DNA with a multiplex PCR assay. On the Illumina HiSeq System, the amplified TCR beta libraries were sequenced as 87-base-pair reads. Processing in the source paper ran as follows. Across the roughly 640 repertoires, a later analysis counted tens of millions of unique TCR beta chains, some 11 million of which were shared by at least two donors. Raw reads were error-corrected and collapsed into unique sequences with a nearest-neighbor algorithm that merged closely related sequences to remove PCR and sequencing errors. Alignment of CDR3 sequences to IMGT reference sequences was used to assign V, D and J gene segments. For a sequence to be retained, at least a six-nucleotide match to both a V gene segment and a J gene segment was required. A rearrangement counted as productive if the CDR3 had no stop codons and remained in frame with V and J, and every other rearrangement counted as non-productive. CDR3 was defined by IMGT convention, running from the second conserved V-encoded cysteine to the conserved J-encoded phenylalanine. The earlier analysis of a few hundred of the donors excluded any sequence lacking an unambiguous match to a single V gene segment. In an earlier analysis of some 590 of the donors, a V segment was called functional when productive rearrangements were above 56.7%, and segregating when the standard deviation between donors exceeded 5%. A statistical classification framework was built for diagnosing cytomegalovirus status from the catalog of TCR beta chain sequences. In a later analysis, TCR nucleotide sequences were compared against IMGT/GENE-DB human TR gene sequences so that V and J genes could be assigned. Using the TCRdist pipeline, a later analysis assigned CDR3 sequences along with most-parsimonious VDJ recombination scenarios. In a later analysis, each TCR beta chain was defined by its CDR3 amino acid sequence together with its V-gene family, and reads without a unique V-gene family were excluded. A later analysis removed 500 to 650 highly shared, low-generation-probability nucleotide sequences to deal with suspected cross-contamination and a sequencing artifact. For each public chain, a later analysis derived a clonal expansion index from normalized ranks of inferred template counts within each repertoire. In a later analysis, generation probabilities were computed with a VDJ recombination model fitted to out-of-frame rearrangements, and the resulting probabilities were checked against IGoR. Hypergeometric tests were used in a later analysis to score TCR-TCR, TCR-HLA and TCR-CMV co-occurrence, with a repertoire-size bias correction applied to the TCR pairs. False discovery rates were estimated in a later analysis by permuting HLA or CMV assignments 20 times. In a later analysis, co-occurring TCRs were grouped with DBSCAN, and TCRdist sequence similarity was added when clustering was performed within HLA-allele-positive subsets. For co-occurrence clustering, repertoires with fewer than 30,000 or more than 120,000 public chains were excluded, along with a handful of repertoires with anomalous nucleotide sharing. The table comes from immuneACCESS by way of TCRdb, which keeps in-frame sequences with V and J called. Part of the clones is missing from these tables; in studies checked, under half for an unresolved V gene and the rest for unknown reasons. V and J calls plus clone size are reproduced from that table; the DNA served to infer D and trimming. This sample holds about 160,000 clones; 75% to 85% were observed only once. Together, the top ten hold over 10% of the sample.

The TCR sequence derives from a woman in her forties or fifties in good health and CMV-seronegative. Source material: PBMCs.

The DNA sequence is given as TGTGCCAGCAGCTTAGGGGGGCAATCGACAGGGAGTATGAATGAGCAGTTCTTC. It encodes CASSLGGQSTGSMNEQFF. Recombination linked TRBV11-2 to TRBJ2-1, with 7 central nucleotides matching TRBD1. The junction shows trimming of 1 base on V and 7 bases on J, and the gene matches do not reach 16 bases of it. From cysteine to phenylalanine, the CDR3 is 18 amino acids long. Left in the record is the CDR3 DNA by itself, 54 bases read in frame from the first base. The germline V gene provides CDR1 SGHAT and CDR2 FQNNGV.